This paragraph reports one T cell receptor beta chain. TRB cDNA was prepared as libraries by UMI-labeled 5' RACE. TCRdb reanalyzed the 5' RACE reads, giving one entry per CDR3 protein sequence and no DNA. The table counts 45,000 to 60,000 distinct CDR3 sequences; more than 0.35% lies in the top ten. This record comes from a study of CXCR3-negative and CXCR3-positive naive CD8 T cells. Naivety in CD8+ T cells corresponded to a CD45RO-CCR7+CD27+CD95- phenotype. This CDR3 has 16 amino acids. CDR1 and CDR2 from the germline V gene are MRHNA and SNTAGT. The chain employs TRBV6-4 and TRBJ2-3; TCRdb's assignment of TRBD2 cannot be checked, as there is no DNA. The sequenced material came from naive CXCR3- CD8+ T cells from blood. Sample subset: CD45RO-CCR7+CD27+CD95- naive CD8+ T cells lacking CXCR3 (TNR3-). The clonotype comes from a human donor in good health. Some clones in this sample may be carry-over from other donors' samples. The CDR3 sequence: CASSDSAGGPTDTQYF.